This TCR beta chain was profiled in a study of OX40 agonist ivuxolimab in advanced cancers. About the research overall: With a range of roughly 23 to 90, age averaged roughly 60 years, and 70% to 85% were male.

The protocol was immunoSEQ multiplex PCR, while the TCRdb copy is restricted to in-frame clones and leaves out a portion. The sample includes more than 75,000 clones, approximately 89% of them seen just once. Only one count was recorded for this clone. The antigen is unknown. The V end was cut by 6 bases, the J end by 1 base, with 16 bases between. The CDR3 is 16 amino acids. Germline lookup yields CDR1 SGHRS and CDR2 YFSETQ. Cycle 7 day 1, cycle 4 day 1, and baseline were the timepoints at which blood was sampled. Study results and limitations: Low normalized T-cell clonal expansion was additionally recorded for some nonresponders. CD4+ and CD8+ blood T cells expanded clonally by week 6 at 0.1 to 3.0 mg/kg.

The material sequenced was CD4+ or CD8+ T cells sorted from blood, taken in a trial of the OX40 agonist ivuxolimab. The TCR originated in an adult with an advanced solid tumor such as melanoma, head and neck, liver or kidney cancer. V usage is TRBV5-1 and J usage is TRBJ2-2, with TRBD1 as a possible D gene (5 bases). The CDR3 loop is CASNPTSGQNTGELFF. In DNA form, the CDR3 reads TGCGCCAGCAACCCGACCTCCGGACAGAACACCGGGGAGCTGTTTTTT.